These 13 T cell receptor beta chains share one sample of origin, sequenced in a study of T cells in Graves' hyperthyroidism and ophthalmopathy. Amplified TCR beta CDR3 regions came from RNA transcripts. A first-round RT-PCR of the TCR CDR3 used the HTBI primer set. TCRdb independently ran MiXCR on the multiplex PCR reads; one entry per CDR3 protein. The sample holds 450,000 to 700,000 distinct CDR3 sequences, around 42% seen once. What was sequenced was peripheral blood or thyroid tissue (not recorded which). Source of these receptors: a woman aged 18-30 years with Graves' hyperthyroidism.

This clonotype was counted between two and nine times. The chain has TRBV4-2 and TRBJ2-2; D possibly corresponds to TRBD2 (6 bases). The germline V gene has CDR1 LGHNA and CDR2 YNFKEQ. Trimming took 1 base from V and 6 from J, leaving 18 bases between them. The CDR3 is 17 residues long. CDR3 sequence reads: CASSQASAEVASGELFF. For the CDR3, the DNA is TGTGCCAGCAGCCAAGCTAGCGCCGAGGTTGCGTCCGGGGAGCTGTTTTTT.

This rearrangement joins TRBV7-2 to TRBJ2-5, with 8 positions matching TRBD2. The J call is doubtful: the DNA matches TRBJ2-1 better. CDR3 size: 13 residues. Germline CDR1 and CDR2: SGHTA and FQGNSA. The CDR3 DNA reads TGTGCCAGCAGCCAGGCGCGGGAGGATGAGCAGTTCTTC. This translates into CASSQAREDEQFF.

The V call is TRBV12-3 or TRBV12-4, the J call TRBJ2-3; the D gene is possibly TRBD2 (6 bases). The length of the CDR3 is 15 residues. The V end was cut by 1 base, the J end by 5 bases, with 13 bases between. CDR3 in amino acids: CASSLESLARDTQYF. CDR3 in DNA: TGTGCCAGCAGTTTAGAATCCCTAGCGCGAGATACGCAGTATTTT.

The chain links TRBV7-2 to TRBJ2-2, with D tentatively TRBD2 (5 bases). Deletions cut 11 bases from V and 3 bases from J, with 19 bases between. Germline values: CDR1 SGHTA, CDR2 FQGNSA. This CDR3 spans 15 amino acids. The CDR3 region has the DNA TGTGCCTATCAACTTTCTGCGGGTTACACCGGGGAGCTGTTTTTT. This codes for CAYQLSAGYTGELFF. The variable domain in full, with the rest retrieved from reference TRBV7-2 and TRBJ2-2, is GAGVSQSPSNKVTEKGKDVELRCDPISGHTALYWYRQSLGQGLEFLIYFQGNSAPDKSGLPSDRFSAERTGGSVSTLTIQRTQQEDSAVYLCAYQLSAGYTGELFFGEGSRLTVL.

The CDR3 region has the DNA TGTGCCAGTAGTGGGACAGGGGGCACCGGGGAGCTGTTTTTT. This codes for CASSGTGGTGELFF. The chain employs TRBV19 and TRBJ2-2; TRBD1 aligns across 11 bases. Losses at the gene ends were 5 bases for V and 4 bases for J; bases not matched to a gene: 0. The germline gives CDR1 LNHDA, CDR2 SQIVND (reference sequence). CDR3 size: 14 residues.

CDR3 protein: CASSQGLAGGGTQYF. The CDR3 DNA follows: TGTGCCAGCAGCCAGGGACTAGCGGGAGGGGGTACGCAGTACTTC. V is TRBV7-3 and J is TRBJ2-5; 16 bases map to TRBD2. Germline V gives CDR1 SGHTA, CDR2 FQGTGA. Trimming took 5 bases from V and 11 from J; bases not matched to a gene: 8. The CDR3 loop spans 15 amino acids.

The chain links TRBV24-1 to TRBJ2-5; 7 positions match TRBD1. The CDR3 consists of 15 residues. Losses at the gene ends were 4 bases for V and 2 bases for J; bases not matched to a gene: 6. Germline V gene data show CDR1 as KGHDR and CDR2 as SFDVKD. CDR3 nucleotides: TGTGCCACCAGTGACCCTGGGACAGCTCAAGAGACCCAGTACTTC. Its protein product is CATSDPGTAQETQYF.

This sequence joins TRBV7-2 and TRBJ2-2; 10 bases fit TRBD2. The CDR3 loop spans 15 amino acids. Germline V gene sequence: CDR1 SGHTA, CDR2 FQGNSA. With V trimmed by 5 bases and J by 5 bases, 5 bases remained unmatched. The CDR3 DNA sequence: TGTGCCAGCAGCCCCCTGACTAGCGGGACCGGGGAGCTGTTTTTT. Residues: CASSPLTSGTGELFF.

About this clonotype itself: Sequence at one end of the junction differs from germline and may be a read error. V usage is TRBV4-1 and J usage is TRBJ1-5; D unclear. This CDR3 is 13 amino acids long. Germline CDR1 reads MGHRA; CDR2 reads YSYEKL. The CDR3 is CASSQEESQPRHF. The CDR3 coding sequence is TGTGCCAGCAGCCAAGAGGAGAGTCAGCCCCGGCATTTT.

The genes are TRBV5-6 and TRBJ2-5, with 10 bases aligning to TRBD2. This CDR3 is 16 amino acids long. CDR1 and CDR2 from the germline V gene are SGHDT and YYEEEE. V lost 0 bases to trimming and J lost 4 bases; unmatched junction nucleotides: 6. DNA of the CDR3: TGTGCCAGCAGCTTGGGAGCTAGCGGGAGCTCAGAGACCCAGTACTTC. It yields the protein CASSLGASGSSETQYF.

This clonotype was picked up many times. Since a much larger clone is just one base distant, this may be a read error. This chain connects TRBV10-3 to TRBJ1-1; D is uncertain. The CDR3 length is 14 residues. The germline gives CDR1 ENHRY, CDR2 SYGVKD. CDR3 region: CAISASNTNTEVFF. In DNA, the CDR3 is TGTGCCATCAGTGCCTCGAATACGAACACTGAAGTTTTCTTT.

This clonotype appeared many times. The CDR3 sequence: CASSLPFEAFF. In DNA, the CDR3 is TGTGCCAGCAGCTTACCGTTTGAAGCTTTCTTT. The chain has TRBV7-9 and TRBJ1-1; D ambiguous. With 2 bases removed from V and 7 bases from J, the gap between germline ends came to 5 bases. Per germline, CDR1 SEHNR and CDR2 FQNEAQ (reference sequence). The CDR3 has 11 amino acids.

This clonotype has ten or more counts. V is TRBV11-3 and J is TRBJ2-7, with 10 bases lining up with TRBD1. Germline values: CDR1 SGHNT, CDR2 YENEEA. This CDR3 contains 15 residues. V lost 7 bases to trimming and J lost 2 bases; unmatched junction nucleotides: 8. CDR3 region: CASTKDRGPTYEQYF. The DNA for the CDR3 is TGTGCCAGCACCAAAGACAGGGGGCCAACCTACGAGCAGTACTTC.